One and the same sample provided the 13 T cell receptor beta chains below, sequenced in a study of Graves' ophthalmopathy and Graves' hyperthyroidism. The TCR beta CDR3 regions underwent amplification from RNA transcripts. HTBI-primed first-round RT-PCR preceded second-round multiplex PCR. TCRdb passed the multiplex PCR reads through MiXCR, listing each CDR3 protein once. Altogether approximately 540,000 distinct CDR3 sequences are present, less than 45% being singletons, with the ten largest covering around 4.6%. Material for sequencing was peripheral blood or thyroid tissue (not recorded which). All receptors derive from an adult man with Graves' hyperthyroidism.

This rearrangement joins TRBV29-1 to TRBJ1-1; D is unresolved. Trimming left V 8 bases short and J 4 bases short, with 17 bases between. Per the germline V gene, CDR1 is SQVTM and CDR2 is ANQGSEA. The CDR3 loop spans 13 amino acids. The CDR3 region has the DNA TGCAGCTTAGAAGGGTCCATTTTCACTGAAGCTTTCTTT. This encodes CSLEGSIFTEAFF.

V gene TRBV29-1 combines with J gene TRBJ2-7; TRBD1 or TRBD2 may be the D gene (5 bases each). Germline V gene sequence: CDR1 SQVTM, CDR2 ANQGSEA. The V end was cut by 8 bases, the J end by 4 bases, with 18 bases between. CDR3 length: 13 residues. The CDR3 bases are TGCAGCCAAGATCGTCAGGGAGCTTACGAGCAGTACTTC. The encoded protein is CSQDRQGAYEQYF.

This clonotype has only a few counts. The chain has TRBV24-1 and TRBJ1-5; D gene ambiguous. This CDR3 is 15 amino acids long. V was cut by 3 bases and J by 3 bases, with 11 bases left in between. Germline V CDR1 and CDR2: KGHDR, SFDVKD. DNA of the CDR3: TGTGCCACCAGTGATGCCGGACCGCACAATCAGCCCCAGCATTTT. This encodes CATSDAGPHNQPQHF.

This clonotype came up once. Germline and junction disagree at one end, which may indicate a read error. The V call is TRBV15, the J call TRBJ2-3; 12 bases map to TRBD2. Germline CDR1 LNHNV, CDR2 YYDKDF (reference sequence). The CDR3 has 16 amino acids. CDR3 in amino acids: CATSPSGGAGTNTQYF. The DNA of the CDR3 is TGTGCCACCAGCCCTAGCGGGGGGGCAGGCACAAATACGCAGTATTTT.

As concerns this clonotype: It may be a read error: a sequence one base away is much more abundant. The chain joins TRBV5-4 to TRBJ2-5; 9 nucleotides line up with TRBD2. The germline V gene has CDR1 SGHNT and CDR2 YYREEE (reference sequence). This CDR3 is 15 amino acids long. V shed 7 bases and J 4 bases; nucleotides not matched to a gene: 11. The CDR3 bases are TGTGCCAGCTGCCACACCACACTAGCGGGAGAGACCCAGTACTTC. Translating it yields CASCHTTLAGETQYF.

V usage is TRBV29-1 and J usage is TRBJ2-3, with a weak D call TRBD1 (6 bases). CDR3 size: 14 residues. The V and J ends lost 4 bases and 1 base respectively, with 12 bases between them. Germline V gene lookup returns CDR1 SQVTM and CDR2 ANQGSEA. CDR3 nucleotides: TGCAGCGTTGCTGGGGGCAGGGGCACAGATACGCAGTATTTT. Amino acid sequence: CSVAGGRGTDTQYF.

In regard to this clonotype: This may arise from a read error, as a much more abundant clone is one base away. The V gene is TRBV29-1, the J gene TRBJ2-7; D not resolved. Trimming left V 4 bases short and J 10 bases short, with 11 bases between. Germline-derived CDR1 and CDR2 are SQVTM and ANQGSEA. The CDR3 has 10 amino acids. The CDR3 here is CSVVPPEQYF. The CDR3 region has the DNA TGCAGCGTTGTACCCCCAGAACAGTACTTC.

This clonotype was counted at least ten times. CDR3 in amino acids: CASSTSGGLIEETQYF. The CDR3 DNA reads as TGTGCCAGCAGCACTAGCGGGGGGCTGATTGAAGAGACCCAGTACTTC. J is TRBJ2-5 and V is TRBV12-3 or TRBV12-4, with 12 bases lining up with TRBD2. The CDR3 is 16 residues long. The V segment lost 6 bases and the J segment 3 bases; nucleotides outside the gene matches: 8.

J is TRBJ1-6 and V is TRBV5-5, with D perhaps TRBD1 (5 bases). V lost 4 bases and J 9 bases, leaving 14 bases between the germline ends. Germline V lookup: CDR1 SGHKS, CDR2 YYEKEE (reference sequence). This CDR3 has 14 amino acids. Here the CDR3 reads CASSGGGNGSPLHF. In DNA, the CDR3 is TGTGCCAGCAGCGGCGGGGGGAACGGTTCACCCCTCCACTTT.

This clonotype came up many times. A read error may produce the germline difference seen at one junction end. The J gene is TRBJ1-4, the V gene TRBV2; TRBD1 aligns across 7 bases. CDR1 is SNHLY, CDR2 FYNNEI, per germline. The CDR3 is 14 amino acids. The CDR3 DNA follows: TGTGCCAGCAGTCACAGGGGAACTGATGAAAAACTGTTTTTT. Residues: CASSHRGTDEKLFF.

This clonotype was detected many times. CDR3 nucleotide sequence: TGTGCCAGCAGTACCAAGGGTTACAACACTGAAGCTTTCTTT. This encodes CASSTKGYNTEAFF. The V gene is TRBV27, the J gene TRBJ1-1; D remains unclear. Germline CDR1 and CDR2: MNHEY and SMNVEV (reference sequence). This CDR3 has 14 residues. Trimming removed 5 bases at V and 2 bases at J, with 12 bases between.

In nucleotides, the CDR3 is TGCAGTGCTAGAGGCACGGACAGGGGGAACGGGGAGCTGTTTTTT. Protein sequence: CSARGTDRGNGELFF. The J gene is TRBJ2-2, the V gene TRBV20-1, with 10 bases matching TRBD1. Germline lookup yields CDR1 DFQATT and CDR2 SNEGSKA (reference sequence). V lost 1 base and J lost 7; bases outside the gene matches: 6. This CDR3 comprises 15 residues.

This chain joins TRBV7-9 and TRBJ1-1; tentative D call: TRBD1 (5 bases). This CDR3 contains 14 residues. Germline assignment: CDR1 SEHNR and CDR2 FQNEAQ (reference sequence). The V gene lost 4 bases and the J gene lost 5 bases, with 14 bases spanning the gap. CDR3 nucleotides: TGTGCCAGCAGCTCCAGGGACCGGGGAACTGAAGCTTTCTTT. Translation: CASSSRDRGTEAFF.